These T cell receptor beta chains were read from a single sample in a study of blood T cell repertoires in COVID-19. The data were produced by immunoSEQ multiplex PCR, yet TCRdb's version contains in-frame clones alone and is incomplete. The sample shows fewer than 250,000 clones, around four fifths of them seen only once. The sample consisted of peripheral blood. These receptors were collected from a woman at least 80 years old with acute or convalescent COVID-19. Both conserved end residues are trimmed from each CDR3. Each record gives: V gene, clone size, J gene, CDR3 protein. The listing skips clone size in some rows; elsewhere it reads once, few, many or a size class.

TRBV28	.	TRBJ1-2	ASRPRTGGYYGYT
TRBV4-2	.	TRBJ2-1	ASSQAQPGLQVDEQF
TRBV11-1	.	TRBJ1-1	ASSTNGLTEAF
TRBV6-5	.	TRBJ1-1	ASSYTEIRTEAF
TRBV28	.	TRBJ1-6	ASSSSSGSSYNSPLH
TRBV5-1	.	TRBJ2-1	ASSFSGGEQF
TRBV27	.	TRBJ2-3	ASSLFPGNTDTQY
TRBV7-2	.	TRBJ2-3	ASKQQGRGDTQY
TRBV7-2	.	TRBJ2-7	ASSYTRLAGTTYEQY
TRBV4-3	.	TRBJ1-1	ASSQFRGNTEAF
TRBV25-1	once	TRBJ1-4	ASSGDRSNEKLF
TRBV18	.	TRBJ2-1	ASSPSLSGVSGEQF
TRBV7-2	.	TRBJ2-3	ASSFDGTGSTDTQY
TRBV6-4	.	TRBJ1-4	ASSDPTKRGTGSNEKLF
TRBV27	.	TRBJ1-3	ASSSAGVSGNTIY
TRBV11-2	few	TRBJ1-6	ASSLAGPYNSPLH
TRBV19	.	TRBJ1-4	ASRPYRGNEKLF